The TCR beta chain under discussion was sequenced for a study of blood T cell repertoires in COVID-19. Study summary: T cells, B-cell-depleted T cells, or PBMCs provided the cDNA or gDNA that served as material.

Authors' methods: Amplification of reference gene primers was used by the study to estimate nucleated cell counts. TCRdb's table, derived via immunoSEQ multiplex PCR, lists solely in-frame clones and lacks some. D and trimming come from the DNA, and the V and J calls and clone size come from that table. The table includes 150,000 to 200,000 clones, around 80% detected once. This clone was seen a single time. Trimming removed 4 bases at V and 11 bases at J, with 14 bases between. Germline-derived CDR1 and CDR2 are MDHEN and SYDVKM. The CDR3 has 13 amino acids. The source of this sequence is a woman between 50 and 59 years old who had recovered from COVID-19. The sequencing input was PBMCs or T cells enriched from blood (not recorded which). The chain couples TRBV28 to TRBJ1-4; D is unclear. Here the CDR3 DNA reads TGTGCCAGCAGTTCGTCCGGTGGGGAGAAACTGTTTTTT. Amino acid sequence: CASSSSGGEKLFF.